The 27 T cell receptor beta chains given below trace back to one sample, sequenced in a study of human T cells and chemical hapten exposure. TCRdb re-analysed the 5' RACE reads in MiXCR, keeping a single row per CDR3 protein. Here the sample spans 95,000 to 120,000 distinct CDR3 sequences, approximately 20% being singletons. Total RNA was isolated from whole blood that had not been fractionated. These receptor sequences come from a human donor in good health.

The chain recombines TRBV3-1 with TRBJ1-2; D not resolved. The V end was cut by 1 base, the J end by 4 bases, with 13 bases between. Germline CDR1 LGHDT, CDR2 YNNKEL (reference sequence). The CDR3 sequence is 15 residues long. The CDR3 DNA follows: TGTGCCAGCAGCCAAGGCCCGGCGCAGTCCTATGGCTACACCTTC. Translation gives CASSQGPAQSYGYTF.

The rearrangement uses TRBV6-5 and TRBJ1-1; D unresolved. Trimming stripped 5 bases from V and 1 base from J, with 8 bases between. Germline V gene data show CDR1 as MNHEY and CDR2 as SVGAGI. The CDR3 contains 13 residues. CDR3 region: CASSLDKNTEAFF. CDR3 nucleotide sequence: TGTGCCAGCAGTCTAGATAAGAACACTGAAGCTTTCTTT.

This clonotype was picked up a small number of times. This chain links TRBV12-3 or TRBV12-4 with TRBJ2-7; TRBD2 matches at 9 bases. This CDR3 is 15 amino acids long. Trimming removed 5 bases from V and 2 bases from J; junction bases left unmatched: 7. CDR3 nucleotide sequence: TGTGCCAGCAGTCGAAGCGGGAGGAACCCCTACGAGCAGTACTTC. Translating it yields CASSRSGRNPYEQYF.

The table lists this clonotype with many counts. The rearrangement links TRBV11-2 to TRBJ2-1; 12 nucleotides align to TRBD2. Germline trimming cut 5 bases from V and 3 bases from J; bases unmatched to any gene: 11. The CDR3 extends over 18 amino acids. The germline gives CDR1 SGHAT, CDR2 FQNNGV. CDR3 sequence reads: CASSKRLAGAGSYNEQFF. The CDR3 DNA is TGTGCCAGCAGCAAAAGACTAGCGGGAGCAGGGAGCTACAATGAGCAGTTCTTC.

The V gene is TRBV11-2, the J gene TRBJ2-7, with D tentatively TRBD1 or TRBD2 (6 bases each). V shed 3 bases and J shed 6 bases, with 18 bases lying between them. The CDR3 sequence is 15 residues long. Germline-derived CDR1 and CDR2 are SGHAT and FQNNGV. The CDR3: CASSLTPAGGLEQYF. The DNA of the CDR3 is TGTGCCAGCAGCTTGACCCCGGCCGGGGGCCTCGAGCAGTACTTC.

The rearrangement links TRBV3-1 to TRBJ1-1; D unclear. Per the germline V gene, CDR1 is LGHDT and CDR2 is YNNKEL (reference sequence). CDR3 length equals 16 residues. The V and J ends lost 0 bases and 2 bases respectively, with 13 bases between them. The CDR3 spells CASSQDWLGGNTEAFF. CDR3 sequence (DNA): TGTGCCAGCAGCCAAGATTGGTTGGGCGGTAACACTGAAGCTTTCTTT.

This clonotype was detected only a few times. The chain links TRBV5-1 to TRBJ2-7, with 9 bases identical to TRBD1. The CDR3 totals 17 residues. With 4 bases clipped from V and 3 bases from J, the junction kept 14 bases outside the gene matches. The germline gives CDR1 SGHRS, CDR2 YFSETQ. The CDR3: CASSGPNRTGDIYEQYF. The CDR3 region has the DNA TGCGCCAGCAGCGGGCCGAATCGGACAGGGGATATCTACGAGCAGTACTTC.

V gene TRBV5-1 combines with J gene TRBJ1-1; D gene uncertain. The CDR3 loop spans 14 amino acids. Per germline, CDR1 SGHRS and CDR2 YFSETQ. V was pared by 8 bases and J by 3 bases, with 17 bases between. CDR3 nucleotide sequence: TGCGCCAGTGACGGCGGGGATGCTGACACTGAAGCTTTCTTT. Translation: CASDGGDADTEAFF.

This chain links TRBV27 with TRBJ1-2; 11 bases agree with TRBD1. J gave up 0 bases and V 5 bases, and 8 bases lay outside the gene matches. The CDR3 contains 17 residues. CDR1 is MNHEY and CDR2 is SMNVEV in the germline V gene (reference sequence). The CDR3 sequence: CASSRLLGQGANYGYTF. CDR3 in DNA: TGTGCCAGCAGTCGCCTTTTGGGACAGGGGGCTAACTATGGCTACACCTTC.

This clonotype showed up just a few times. The chain carries TRBV5-1 and TRBJ1-3; D remains ambiguous. Germline lookup yields CDR1 SGHRS and CDR2 YFSETQ. Trimming took off 1 base at V and 8 bases at J, with 16 bases between the two ends. The CDR3 covers 15 residues. The CDR3 sequence is CASSLSTAQGHTIYF. The CDR3 DNA sequence: TGCGCCAGCAGCTTGAGTACAGCACAAGGACACACCATATATTTT.

This clonotype was observed a few times. The chain links TRBV12-3 or TRBV12-4 to TRBJ2-2, with 12 bases matching TRBD1. CDR3 length equals 14 residues. V gave up 6 bases and J gave up 7 bases; unmatched junction bases: 3. The CDR3 DNA follows: TGTGCCAGCAGGGGACAGGGGGCCGGCGGGGAGCTGTTTTTT. The encoded protein is CASRGQGAGGELFF.

The J gene is TRBJ1-1, the V gene TRBV28; D is unresolved. Per the germline V gene, CDR1 is MDHEN and CDR2 is SYDVKM. The CDR3 spans 13 residues. The V gene lost 7 bases and the J gene lost 6 bases, with 15 bases spanning the gap. As DNA, the CDR3 is TGTGCCAGCACGCCGAGGGTTAAGGCTGAAGCTTTCTTT. Residues: CASTPRVKAEAFF.

This clonotype was recorded a few times. This chain joins TRBV3-1 and TRBJ2-4; D call uncertain. V shed 3 bases and J shed 1 base, with 16 bases lying between them. The CDR3 is made up of 17 amino acids. CDR1 is LGHDT and CDR2 is YNNKEL in the germline V gene (reference sequence). CDR3 coding DNA: TGTGCCAGCAGCCACCTTCCCCCAGAAGGGGCCAAAAACATTCAGTACTTC. Translating gives CASSHLPPEGAKNIQYF.

The CDR3 loop reads CASSLRFGNTGELFF. The CDR3 DNA reads as TGTGCCAGCAGTCTACGCTTCGGTAACACCGGGGAGCTGTTTTTT. The rearrangement links TRBV27 to TRBJ2-2; D unresolved. V lost 5 bases and J 2 bases, leaving 12 bases between the germline ends. The CDR3 loop spans 15 amino acids. Germline CDR1 MNHEY, CDR2 SMNVEV (reference sequence).

The rearrangement joins TRBV6-5 to TRBJ2-1; 16 bases align to TRBD2. With V trimmed by 6 bases and J by 9 bases, 5 bases remained unmatched. The CDR3 covers 15 residues. Germline V gene lookup returns CDR1 MNHEY and CDR2 SVGAGI. The CDR3 sequence is CASSPGTSGRGEQFF. The DNA for the CDR3 is TGTGCCAGCAGCCCCGGGACTAGCGGGAGGGGTGAGCAGTTCTTC.

In its sample, this clonotype was seen a few times. The rearrangement uses TRBV5-1 and TRBJ2-5; D is unclear. The CDR3 runs to 15 residues. V lost 0 bases, J lost 2 bases, and 11 bases lay in between. CDR1 is SGHRS and CDR2 is YFSETQ in the germline V gene. For the CDR3, the DNA is TGCGCCAGCAGCTTGGGTCAAATACATCAAGAGACCCAGTACTTC. Its protein is CASSLGQIHQETQYF.

The table lists this clonotype with a few counts. The chain carries TRBV6-2 or TRBV6-3 and TRBJ2-3; the D is unclear. The CDR3 length is 17 residues. Germline lookup yields CDR1 MNHEY and CDR2 SVGEGT. The V and J ends lost 5 bases and 2 bases respectively, with 20 bases between them. The CDR3 region is CASSHPLADIITDTQYF. The CDR3 DNA reads as TGTGCCAGCAGTCACCCCCTGGCGGATATAATCACAGATACGCAGTATTTT.

This clonotype was counted only a few times. The chain joins TRBV28 to TRBJ1-3; D is uncertain. Germline V gene lookup returns CDR1 MDHEN and CDR2 SYDVKM. Trimming shortened V by 4 bases and J by 9 bases, and 16 bases separated the two germline ends. The length of the CDR3 is 14 residues. As DNA, the CDR3 is TGTGCCAGCAGTTCCCTGGCGGTCGGCGGCACCATATATTTT. Translation gives CASSSLAVGGTIYF.

The rearrangement uses TRBV20-1 and TRBJ2-3; TRBD2 aligns across 10 bases. CDR3 length: 15 amino acids. Germline values: CDR1 DFQATT, CDR2 SNEGSKA (reference sequence). V gave up 2 bases and J gave up 2 bases; unmatched junction bases: 4. This CDR3 is CSARLAGAITDTQYF. Written as DNA, the CDR3 is TGCAGTGCTAGACTAGCGGGAGCGATCACAGATACGCAGTATTTT.

The chain couples TRBV11-2 to TRBJ2-3, with 10 bases fitting TRBD2. V lost 3 bases to trimming and J lost 4 bases; unmatched junction nucleotides: 1. Per germline, CDR1 SGHAT and CDR2 FQNNGV. This CDR3 spans 14 amino acids. CDR3 loop: CASSFLAGADTQYF. The CDR3 DNA sequence: TGTGCCAGCAGCTTCCTAGCGGGAGCAGATACGCAGTATTTT. Full variable domain (rest looked up from reference TRBV11-2 and TRBJ2-3): EAGVAQSPRYKIIEKRQSVAFWCNPISGHATLYWYQQILGQGPKLLIQFQNNGVVDDSQLPKDRFSAERLKGVDSTLKIQPAKLEDSAVYLCASSFLAGADTQYFGPGTRLTVL.

The chain carries TRBV10-1 and TRBJ1-5; D might be TRBD1 (6 bases). Deletions cut 6 bases from V and 9 bases from J, with 15 bases between. This CDR3 has 13 residues. Germline-derived CDR1 and CDR2 are WNHNN and SYGVQD (reference sequence). The CDR3 sequence is CASSQGLGGPQHF. CDR3 nucleotides: TGCGCCAGCAGCCAGGGGCTCGGGGGGCCCCAGCATTTT.

This clonotype has only a few counts. This rearrangement joins TRBV5-1 to TRBJ2-5; maybe TRBD1 (6 bases). V was clipped by 6 bases and J by 2 bases, with 8 bases between them. Germline V gene lookup returns CDR1 SGHRS and CDR2 YFSETQ. This CDR3 region has 12 residues. The CDR3 loop is CASTRGQETQYF. The DNA of the CDR3 is TGCGCCAGCACGAGGGGGCAAGAGACCCAGTACTTC.

CDR3 amino acids: CASSHHQGRTEAFF. The CDR3 DNA reads TGTGCCAGCAGCCACCACCAGGGGCGGACTGAAGCTTTCTTT. This chain connects TRBV3-1 to TRBJ1-1; perhaps TRBD1 as D (6 bases). The V end lost 3 bases, the J end lost 5 bases, and 13 bases lay between the germline ends. CDR3 length: 14 residues. Germline lookup yields CDR1 LGHDT and CDR2 YNNKEL (reference sequence).

The chain uses TRBV9 and TRBJ1-3; TRBD1 is a possible D gene (5 bases). V dropped 3 bases and J dropped 2 bases, with 21 bases sitting between them. Germline V gene lookup returns CDR1 SGDLS and CDR2 YYNGEE. The CDR3 totals 18 residues. CDR3 coding DNA: TGTGCCAGCAGCGCCAGGGCCGGGGCGGAGGGCCCTGGAAACACCATATATTTT. It encodes CASSARAGAEGPGNTIYF.

This chain uses TRBV12-3 or TRBV12-4 with TRBJ2-3, with a possible D match to TRBD2 (7 bases). Trimming took off 10 bases at V and 4 bases at J, with 15 bases between the two ends. The CDR3 has 13 residues. Written as DNA, the CDR3 is TGTGCCACCTCGCGGGGGCTCCCAGATACGCAGTATTTT. It specifies CATSRGLPDTQYF.

This clonotype was counted between two and nine times. The V gene is TRBV20-1, the J gene TRBJ1-3; the D is unclear. This CDR3 is built from 14 residues. Trimming took off 7 bases at V and 5 bases at J, with 18 bases between the two ends. CDR1 is DFQATT and CDR2 is SNEGSKA in the germline V gene (reference sequence). In nucleotides, the CDR3 is TGCAGTGGGAGTTTCCCGGGTCGAAGAAACACCATATATTTT. Protein sequence: CSGSFPGRRNTIYF.

This clonotype was seen repeatedly, ten times or more. The chain uses TRBV4-1 and TRBJ1-4; the match to TRBD1 covers 8 bases. Trimming took 5 bases from V and 2 from J; bases not matched to a gene: 7. Germline V gene lookup returns CDR1 MGHRA and CDR2 YSYEKL. CDR3 length: 16 residues. The CDR3 sequence is CASSRTGFGTNEKLFF. CDR3 sequence (DNA): TGCGCCAGCAGCAGGACAGGGTTCGGGACTAATGAAAAACTGTTTTTT.